This paragraph reports one T cell receptor (beta chain). Its antigen is not known. The data derive from a study of cytomegalovirus exposure and HLA in healthy donors. PCR used 60 Vbeta primers and 13 Jbeta primers. Method: immunoSEQ multiplex PCR; TCRdb's copy keeps in-frame clones and lacks some. This repertoire shows 170,000 or so clones, around 80% found once; its top ten account for around 3.4%. Per the germline V gene, CDR1 is MNHNS and CDR2 is SASEGT. Trimming cost V 5 bases and J 3 bases, with 13 bases left between them. The CDR3 is made up of 14 amino acids. Overall study results and limits: Both high specificity and high sensitivity reportedly marked the classifier's diagnosis of cytomegalovirus status.

The chain carries TRBV6-1 and TRBJ1-1; weak D call: TRBD1 (6 bases). The sequence was collected from a woman aged 60-75 years in good health and CMV-seropositive. The sequenced material came from PBMCs. Written as DNA, the CDR3 is TGTGCCAGCAGTTGGGGCAGGGGATACACTGAAGCTTTCTTT. Translating it yields CASSWGRGYTEAFF.